This TCR beta chain was obtained from a study of CD8 T cells in ankylosing spondylitis. General study points: What appeared characteristic of ankylosing spondylitis blood was a TCR beta motif of under 10 highly homologous variants. A subset of motif variants has previously been described in the synovial fluid and blood of reactive arthritis. There was reportedly significant enrichment of clones that were disease-linked in matched ankylosing spondylitis synovial fluid.

MiXCR was run by TCRdb on the 5' RACE reads, yielding one entry per CDR3 protein. The repertoire has about 400,000 distinct CDR3 sequences, approximately 20% of them found once; the top ten carry 16%. V lost 7 bases, J lost 0 bases, and 16 bases lay in between. This CDR3 comprises 16 residues. With regard to this clonotype: Its antigen is unknown.

Sequenced material: blood, either unsorted or a sorted T cell fraction (not recorded which). The clonotype comes from a male donor with ankylosing spondylitis. The rearrangement uses TRBV12-3 or TRBV12-4 and TRBJ1-3; a possible D gene is TRBD1 (5 bases). CDR3 bases: TGTGCCAGCACTAACAGGAGACTCATCTCTGGAAACACCATATATTTT. It encodes CASTNRRLISGNTIYF.